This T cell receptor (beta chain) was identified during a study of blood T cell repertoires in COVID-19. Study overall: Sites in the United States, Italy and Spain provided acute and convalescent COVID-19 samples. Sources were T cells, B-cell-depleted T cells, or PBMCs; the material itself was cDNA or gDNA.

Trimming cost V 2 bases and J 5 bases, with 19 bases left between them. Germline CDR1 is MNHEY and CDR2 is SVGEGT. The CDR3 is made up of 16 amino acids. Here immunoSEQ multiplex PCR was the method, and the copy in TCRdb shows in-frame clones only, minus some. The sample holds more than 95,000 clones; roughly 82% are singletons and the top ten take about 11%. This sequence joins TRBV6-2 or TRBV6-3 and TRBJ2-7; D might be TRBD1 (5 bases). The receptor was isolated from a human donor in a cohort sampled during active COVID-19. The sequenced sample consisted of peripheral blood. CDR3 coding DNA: TGTGCCAGCAGTTACGGCAGGGAACTCTCTTCCGACGAGCAGTACTTC. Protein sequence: CASSYGRELSSDEQYF.